This T cell receptor beta chain was sequenced in a study of vaccination and CD4 T cells after COVID-19. The study sequenced cultured CD4+ T cell DNA using the Oncomine TCR Beta short-read assay. Using its own MiXCR run on the PCR reads, TCRdb lists one record per CDR3 protein. The data hold roughly 13,000 distinct CDR3 sequences, with around 48% observed a single time. About this clonotype: Its antigen remains unknown.

This sample's treatment: roughly 10-day PBMC culture with coronavirus spike peptide pools or control peptides (ViraFEST assay). Input material: CD4+ T cells from blood, cultured in vitro. The sequence came from a human donor who had recovered from COVID-19.

The CDR3 loop is CASRKTGGDYPYTF. The CDR3 DNA reads as TGTGCCAGCAGGAAGACAGGGGGGGACTATCCCTACACCTTC. This sequence joins TRBV6-1 and TRBJ1-2, with 9 bases aligning to TRBD1. The length of the CDR3 is 14 residues. After removal of 6 bases from V and 10 bases from J, the junction contained 12 bases not matched to a gene. Per the germline V gene, CDR1 is MNHNS and CDR2 is SASEGT.